Following are 19 T cell receptor beta chains from one sample sequenced in a study of HIV-infected patients and healthy controls. All unsorted peripheral T cells were captured because whole blood was used without fractionation. cDNA was made from approximately 0.55 ug RNA using alpha and beta constant primers. Separate chain-specific third strand synthesis with multiplexing indices produced the alpha and beta libraries. TCRdb redid the calling of the 5' RACE reads with MiXCR, one entry per CDR3 protein. This sample has 10,000 to 15,000 distinct CDR3 sequences; roughly a tenth occur once, and the top ten carry more than 5%. The specimen sequenced was blood. These receptors came from an adult in good health.

The V and J genes are TRBV5-6 and TRBJ2-3, with 8 positions matching TRBD2. Germline V gives CDR1 SGHDT, CDR2 YYEEEE. This CDR3 region has 14 residues. V lost 4 bases to trimming and J lost 1 base; unmatched junction nucleotides: 2. DNA of the CDR3: TGTGCCAGCAGCCGGACTAGCCGCACAGATACGCAGTATTTT. It specifies CASSRTSRTDTQYF.

This chain connects TRBV5-5 to TRBJ1-1; 7 bases align to TRBD1. V lost 1 base to trimming and J lost 4 bases; unmatched junction nucleotides: 7. The CDR3 loop spans 15 amino acids. Looked up from germline, CDR1 is SGHKS and CDR2 is YYEKEE (reference sequence). The CDR3 DNA sequence: TGTGCCAGCAGCTTGTTAGGGGGCAGGAGCACTGAAGCTTTCTTT. The encoded protein is CASSLLGGRSTEAFF. The entire variable domain, with the rest obtained from reference TRBV5-5 and TRBJ1-1, is as follows: DAGVTQSPTHLIKTRGQQVTLRCSPISGHKSVSWYQQVLGQGPQFIFQYYEKEERGRGNFPDRFSARQFPNYSSELNVNALLLGDSALYLCASSLLGGRSTEAFFGQGTRLTVV.

This clonotype qualifies as medium-sized. This chain uses TRBV6-5 with TRBJ1-4; D is unresolved. This CDR3 is built from 13 residues. The V and J ends lost 2 bases and 12 bases respectively, with 13 bases between them. The germline V gene has CDR1 MNHEY and CDR2 SVGAGI. CDR3 nucleotide sequence: TGTGCCAGCAGTTACCTCGGTCAGCCCCAACTGTTTTTT. Its protein is CASSYLGQPQLFF.

This clonotype showed up many times. The V gene is TRBV12-3 or TRBV12-4, the J gene TRBJ2-1; 10 nucleotides line up with TRBD2. Germline trimming cut 1 base from V and 7 bases from J; bases unmatched to any gene: 7. The CDR3 consists of 16 residues. The CDR3 is CASSLGLAGARNEQFF. The CDR3 region has the DNA TGTGCCAGCAGTTTAGGTCTAGCGGGAGCTAGGAATGAGCAGTTCTTC.

This clonotype is labeled medium-sized (0.01 to 0.1%). The chain employs TRBV11-1 and TRBJ1-1, with a weak D call TRBD1 (5 bases). This CDR3 has 13 residues. Germline CDR1 reads SGHAT; CDR2 reads FQDESV (reference sequence). V shed 5 bases and J shed 0 bases, with 7 bases lying between them. DNA for the CDR3: TGTGCCAGCAGCAGACAGCTGAACACTGAAGCTTTCTTT. It yields the protein CASSRQLNTEAFF.

There are many counts of this clonotype. The J gene is TRBJ2-7, the V gene TRBV4-2, with D unclear. CDR3 length: 14 amino acids. CDR1 and CDR2 from the germline V gene are LGHNA and YNFKEQ. The ends were cut back, 4 bases at V and 5 bases at J, with 15 bases in the middle. The CDR3, as DNA: TGTGCCAGCAGCCGAGAGCAATCACTTGACGAGCAGTACTTC. Residues: CASSREQSLDEQYF.

The chain employs TRBV4-1 and TRBJ2-1, with 12 bases aligning to TRBD2. Per the germline V gene, CDR1 is MGHRA and CDR2 is YSYEKL. Germline trimming cut 4 bases from V and 8 bases from J; bases unmatched to any gene: 6. CDR3 size: 15 residues. The CDR3 sequence is CASSPSGREEYEQFF. In DNA, the CDR3 is TGCGCCAGCAGCCCTAGCGGGAGGGAGGAATATGAGCAGTTCTTC.

This clonotype was counted many times. The chain has TRBV3-1 and TRBJ1-1; the D is unclear. V was cut by 0 bases and J by 9 bases, with 14 bases left in between. Germline V gene data show CDR1 as LGHDT and CDR2 as YNNKEL (reference sequence). This CDR3 is 14 amino acids long. CDR3: CASSQDGKKTKAFF. In DNA form, the CDR3 reads TGTGCCAGCAGCCAAGATGGAAAGAAGACTAAAGCTTTCTTT. Variable domain in full (rest from reference TRBV3-1 and TRBJ1-1): DTAVSQTPKYLVTQMGNDKSIKCEQNLGHDTMYWYKQDSKKFLKIMFSYNNKELIINETVPNRFSPKSPDKAHLNLHINSLELGDSAVYFCASSQDGKKTKAFFGQGTRLTVV.

This clonotype is deemed medium-sized. The V gene is TRBV29-1, the J gene TRBJ2-5; 7 bases are shared with TRBD2. Trimming at V came to 4 bases and at J to 7 bases, leaving 3 bases not matched to a gene. The CDR3 runs to 11 residues. The germline V gene encodes CDR1 SQVTM and CDR2 ANQGSEA. The CDR3 is CSVGPGGTQYF. The DNA for the CDR3 is TGCAGCGTTGGTCCGGGAGGGACCCAGTACTTC.

Points on this clonotype: Possible read error: a much larger clone is one base away. The chain carries TRBV6-6 and TRBJ2-7, with TRBD2 matching over 9 bases. CDR1 MNHNY and CDR2 SVGAGI come from the germline V gene (reference sequence). This CDR3 region has 14 residues. The CDR3 loop is CASNRAGGTYGQYF. DNA for the CDR3: TGTGCCAGCAATCGAGCGGGAGGAACCTACGGGCAGTACTTC.

This sequence joins TRBV29-1 and TRBJ1-1, with unresolved D. V lost 4 bases to trimming and J lost 8 bases, with 8 bases between them. The germline V gene has CDR1 SQVTM and CDR2 ANQGSEA. The CDR3 is 10 residues long. Here the CDR3 reads CSVGESEAFF. DNA of the CDR3: TGCAGCGTTGGGGAGTCAGAAGCTTTCTTT.

This clonotype occurred many times. This sequence joins TRBV7-2 and TRBJ2-7; 9 bases fit TRBD1. The germline V gene encodes CDR1 SGHTA and CDR2 FQGNSA. The V segment lost 5 bases and the J segment 4 bases; nucleotides outside the gene matches: 9. The CDR3 is 15 amino acids. The CDR3 DNA sequence: TGTGCCAGCAGCCCGGGACAGGGAATGTCATACGAGCAGTACTTC. Translating it yields CASSPGQGMSYEQYF.

This clonotype came up many times. The chain couples TRBV19 to TRBJ1-5; unclear D gene. The CDR3 sequence is 15 residues long. Germline V gene lookup returns CDR1 LNHDA and CDR2 SQIVND (reference sequence). The CDR3 DNA is TGTGCAACCACCGGAGGGCCTCATAGCAATCAGCCCCAGCATTTT. Protein: CATTGGPHSNQPQHF.

The rearrangement uses TRBV7-9 and TRBJ2-3; no firm D call. The germline V gene encodes CDR1 SEHNR and CDR2 FQNEAQ (reference sequence). This CDR3 has 15 residues. Trimming cost V 2 bases and J 2 bases, with 11 bases left between them. The CDR3 sequence: CASSLNQYTTDTQYF. The DNA of the CDR3 is TGTGCCAGCAGCTTAAATCAGTATACCACAGATACGCAGTATTTT.

This clonotype turned up a few times. The chain uses TRBV11-2 and TRBJ1-3, with D hard to call. Per the germline V gene, CDR1 is SGHAT and CDR2 is FQNNGV. V lost 8 bases and J lost 2, with 10 bases in between. The CDR3 is made up of 13 amino acids. This chain's CDR3 is CASHHGAGNTIYF. For the CDR3, the DNA is TGTGCCAGCCATCACGGGGCTGGAAACACCATATATTTT.

The CDR3 reads CATSREPTNYTGELFF. CDR3 sequence (DNA): TGTGCCACCAGCAGAGAACCAACAAACTACACCGGGGAGCTGTTTTTT. The chain uses TRBV15 and TRBJ2-2; the D is unclear. The CDR3 has 16 amino acids. Germline V lookup: CDR1 LNHNV, CDR2 YYDKDF (reference sequence). The V and J ends lost 0 bases and 3 bases respectively, with 11 bases between them.

The table lists this clonotype with many counts. The chain carries TRBV20-1 and TRBJ2-3, with D possibly TRBD1 on 7 matching bases. The germline gives CDR1 DFQATT, CDR2 SNEGSKA (reference sequence). V lost 6 bases, J lost 0 bases, and 13 bases lay in between. The CDR3 has 14 residues. In DNA, the CDR3 is TGCAGTGCCGCGGGACAGCCTAGCACAGATACGCAGTATTTT. Protein: CSAAGQPSTDTQYF.

The table lists this clonotype with a count of one. The chain combines TRBV6-2 or TRBV6-3 with TRBJ1-4; D unresolved. Germline CDR1 MNHEY, CDR2 SVGEGT. The length of the CDR3 is 17 residues. The V and J ends lost 2 bases and 8 bases respectively, with 21 bases between them. Here the CDR3 DNA reads TGTGCCAGCAGTTACGGAGGATCTCTTCTAGCGCTGGAAAAACTGTTTTTT. Encoded protein: CASSYGGSLLALEKLFF.

This clonotype was seen more than once but under ten times. The chain combines TRBV14 with TRBJ2-7; the D is unclear. This CDR3 comprises 11 residues. V gave up 5 bases and J gave up 1 base, with 3 bases separating them. Germline CDR1 SGHDN, CDR2 FVKESK. The DNA of the CDR3 is TGTGCCAGCAGCGGGTCCTACGAGCAGTACTTC. Protein product: CASSGSYEQYF.